The rows below give T cell receptor beta chains drawn from one sample of a study of T-cell reconstitution after alpha-beta-depleted transplantation in children. TCRdb re-derived calls from the PCR reads in MiXCR, one entry per CDR3 protein. The table includes around 490,000 distinct CDR3 sequences, 9.5% to 12% detected once. The material sequenced was PBMCs, mostly from graft donor cells, taken 180 days after TCRalphabeta/CD19-depleted stem cell transplant. These receptors were collected from a female patient aged 2-15 years who had a stem cell transplant for aplastic anemia, so the T cells may come from the graft donor. The CDR3 runs from the conserved cysteine through the conserved F or W. Each record gives: D gene, CDR3 length, clone size, V gene, J gene, CDR3 protein, CDR3 DNA. D genes are given only for firm matches. Rows give clone size only sometimes, using once, few, many, or a class for an expanded clone.

-	12	many	TRBV29-1	TRBJ1-1	CSVAGAITEAFF	TGCAGCGTTGCAGGGGCGATCACTGAAGCTTTCTTT
-	13	many	TRBV6-5	TRBJ2-5	CASSYSNRETQYF	TGTGCCAGCAGTTACTCGAATAGGGAGACCCAGTACTTC
-	13	-	TRBV20-1	TRBJ2-1	CSGEGAVYNEQFF	TGCAGTGGGGAGGGGGCCGTTTACAATGAGCAGTTCTTC
TRBD2	18	few	TRBV20-1	TRBJ2-5	CSARDKPSGLAGWETQYF	TGCAGTGCTAGAGATAAGCCTTCAGGGCTAGCGGGCTGGGAGACCCAGTACTTC
TRBD2	19	-	TRBV14	TRBJ2-1	CASSQGGLAGGSSYNEQFF	TGTGCCAGCAGCCAAGGCGGACTAGCGGGAGGTAGCTCCTACAATGAGCAGTTCTTC
-	14	-	TRBV10-3	TRBJ2-2	CAIMRGANTGELFF	TGTGCCATCATGCGCGGGGCGAACACCGGGGAGCTGTTTTTT
-	15	-	TRBV20-1	TRBJ1-5	CSASLQYLSNQPQHF	TGCAGTGCTAGTCTCCAGTACCTTAGCAATCAGCCCCAGCATTTT
TRBD2	15	-	TRBV7-2	TRBJ2-7	CASRMGTSGSLEQYF	TGTGCCAGCAGGATGGGGACTAGCGGGAGTCTCGAGCAGTACTTC
-	13	many	TRBV12-3/TRBV12-4	TRBJ2-1	CASSLSRPYEQFF	TGTGCCAGCAGCCTCTCGCGACCTTATGAGCAGTTCTTC
-	18	few	TRBV6-5	TRBJ1-4	CASSYRATRNWGNEKLFF	TGTGCCAGCAGTTACCGGGCTACCAGAAACTGGGGTAATGAAAAACTGTTTTTT
-	15	few	TRBV5-1	TRBJ1-1	CASSLASGARTEAFF	TGCGCCAGCAGCTTGGCTTCGGGGGCGCGAACTGAAGCTTTCTTT
TRBD2	15	many	TRBV10-3	TRBJ2-2	CAISPREGSTGELFF	TGTGCCATCAGTCCCAGGGAGGGTAGCACCGGGGAGCTGTTTTTT
-	13	many	TRBV15	TRBJ1-6	CATSREDTSPLHF	TGTGCCACCAGCAGAGAGGACACTTCACCCCTCCACTTT
TRBD2	16	few	TRBV5-1	TRBJ2-3	CASSLGREGRTDTQYF	TGCGCCAGCAGCTTGGGGCGGGAGGGCCGCACAGATACGCAGTATTTT
-	16	few	TRBV6-5	TRBJ1-3	CASSYNRASSGNTIYF	TGTGCCAGCAGTTACAACAGGGCTAGCTCTGGAAACACCATATATTTT
-	13	few	TRBV27	TRBJ2-7	CASSWLQGHEQYF	TGTGCCAGCAGTTGGCTGCAGGGGCACGAGCAGTACTTC
-	12	many	TRBV20-1	TRBJ2-7	CSAWQGPYEQYF	TGCAGTGCTTGGCAGGGCCCGTACGAGCAGTACTTC
-	14	-	TRBV27	TRBJ1-2	CASSRTTAPGGYTF	TGTGCCAGCAGTCGCACGACGGCTCCTGGCGGCTACACCTTC
TRBD2	21	many	TRBV4-1	TRBJ2-2	CASSQFRLAGGPGIGTGELFF	TGCGCCAGCAGCCAATTTCGACTAGCGGGAGGGCCCGGGATTGGAACCGGGGAGCTGTTTTTT
-	16	-	TRBV12-3/TRBV12-4	TRBJ2-7	CASSLGGGTRVGEQYF	TGTGCCAGCAGTTTAGGTGGAGGTACCCGGGTCGGCGAGCAGTACTTC
TRBD2	16	few	TRBV5-1	TRBJ2-2	CASSLRLAGAIGELFF	TGCGCCAGCAGCTTAAGGCTAGCGGGAGCCATCGGGGAGCTGTTTTTT
TRBD1	11	-	TRBV27	TRBJ2-3	CAIQGTDTQYF	TGTGCCATACAGGGGACAGATACGCAGTATTTT
TRBD2	16	many	TRBV25-1	TRBJ2-1	CASSEYRGRAANEQFF	TGTGCCAGCAGTGAATATCGGGGGAGGGCGGCCAATGAGCAGTTCTTC
-	15	few	TRBV5-1	TRBJ2-5	CASSGRETKAVTQYF	TGCGCCAGCAGCGGCCGGGAGACGAAGGCGGTGACCCAGTACTTC
-	15	-	TRBV7-8	TRBJ1-3	CASSPQGAGGNTIYF	TGTGCCAGCAGCCCACAGGGCGCGGGGGGAAACACCATATATTTT
-	14	many	TRBV28	TRBJ1-5	CASRSRGSDQPQHF	TGTGCCAGCAGATCCAGGGGCTCCGATCAGCCCCAGCATTTT
TRBD1	15	few	TRBV10-3	TRBJ1-5	CAISGVTGGNQPQHF	TGTGCCATCAGTGGTGTGACAGGGGGCAATCAGCCCCAGCATTTT
-	13	few	TRBV12-3/TRBV12-4	TRBJ1-2	CASSFSGTYGYTF	TGTGCCAGCAGTTTCTCAGGGACCTATGGCTACACCTTC
-	15	few	TRBV5-1	TRBJ1-4	CASSAGTPGNEKLFF	TGCGCCAGCAGCGCCGGGACACCCGGTAATGAAAAACTGTTTTTT
-	12	-	TRBV21-1	TRBJ2-7	CAGRDRVYEQYF	TGTGCCGGCAGGGACAGGGTGTACGAGCAGTACTTC
-	13	-	TRBV7-2	TRBJ2-5	CASSLGQETTQYF	TGTGCCAGCAGCTTAGGGCAGGAAACGACCCAGTACTTC
TRBD2	13	many	TRBV12-3/TRBV12-4	TRBJ2-1	CASSWRGGVEQFF	TGTGCCAGCAGTTGGCGCGGGGGGGTGGAGCAGTTCTTC
TRBD2	16	few	TRBV4-2	TRBJ2-7	CASSQNTGTSSDEQYF	TGTGCCAGCAGCCAAAATACCGGGACTAGTTCCGACGAGCAGTACTTC
TRBD1	17	-	TRBV7-9	TRBJ2-4	CASSLGGTGGPKNIQYF	TGTGCCAGCAGCTTAGGCGGGACAGGGGGTCCCAAAAACATTCAGTACTTC
-	13	-	TRBV30	TRBJ2-7	CAWSELRAGEQYF	TGTGCCTGGAGCGAACTTCGGGCGGGAGAGCAGTACTTC
-	16	-	TRBV28	TRBJ1-6	CASSSTLMTANSPLHF	TGTGCCAGCAGTTCGACCCTAATGACAGCAAATTCACCCCTCCACTTT